Shown below are 3 T cell receptor beta chains from a single sample sequenced in a study of T cell responses to AZD1222 COVID-19 vaccine. The assay was immunoSEQ multiplex PCR, and TCRdb's table has in-frame clones only and misses some. Here the sample spans about 82,000 clones, more than 90% being singletons. This specimen consisted of peripheral blood, obtained on day 0 of AZD1222 vaccination. Receptors were obtained from an adult in good health.

This chain joins TRBV19 and TRBJ1-6; no clear D. The CDR3 contains 12 residues. V was trimmed by 8 bases and J by 8 bases, leaving 10 bases between them. Looked up from germline, CDR1 is LNHDA and CDR2 is SQIVND (reference sequence). CDR3 sequence reads: CASRDRDSPLHF. The CDR3 nucleotides are TGTGCCAGTCGAGATCGTGATTCACCCCTCCACTTT.

This chain uses TRBV5-3 with TRBJ2-7, with D maybe TRBD1 (6 bases). TRBV5-3 is filed as an ORF, its function uncertain. Trimming took off 0 bases at V and 3 bases at J, with 10 bases between the two ends. This CDR3 has 14 amino acids. The CDR3 is CARSLGTVLYEQYF. The CDR3 nucleotides read TGTGCCAGAAGCTTGGGGACAGTTCTCTACGAGCAGTACTTC.

The genes are TRBV7-2 and TRBJ1-1; TRBD1 might be the D (6 bases). Germline V CDR1 and CDR2: SGHTA, FQGNSA. V lost 5 bases, J lost 5 bases, and 15 bases lay in between. The CDR3 extends over 14 amino acids. CDR3 loop: CASSHTGFKTEAFF. DNA for the CDR3: TGTGCCAGCAGCCATACAGGGTTCAAGACTGAAGCTTTCTTT. The whole variable domain, filled in from reference TRBV7-2 and TRBJ1-1, reads GAGVSQSPSNKVTEKGKDVELRCDPISGHTALYWYRQSLGQGLEFLIYFQGNSAPDKSGLPSDRFSAERTGGSVSTLTIQRTQQEDSAVYLCASSHTGFKTEAFFGQGTRLTVV.